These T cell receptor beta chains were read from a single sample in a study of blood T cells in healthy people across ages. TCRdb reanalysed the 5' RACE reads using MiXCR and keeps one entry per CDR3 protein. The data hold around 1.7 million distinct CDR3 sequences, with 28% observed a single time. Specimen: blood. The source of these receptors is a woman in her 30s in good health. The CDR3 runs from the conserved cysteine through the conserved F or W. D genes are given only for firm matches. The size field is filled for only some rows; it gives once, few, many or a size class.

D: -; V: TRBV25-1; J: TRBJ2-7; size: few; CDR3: CASNRKGGEQYF; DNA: TGTGCCAGCAATCGAAAAGGCGGCGAGCAGTACTTC
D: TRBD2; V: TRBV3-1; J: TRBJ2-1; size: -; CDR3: CASSLAGGPINGQFF; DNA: TGTGCCAGCAGCCTAGCGGGGGGGCCAATTAATGGGCAGTTCTTC
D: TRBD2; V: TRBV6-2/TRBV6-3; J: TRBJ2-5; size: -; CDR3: CASSSWTSQVSEQYF; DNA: TGTGCCAGCAGTTCGTGGACTAGTCAGGTCAGTGAGCAGTACTTC
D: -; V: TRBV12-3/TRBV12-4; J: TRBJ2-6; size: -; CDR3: CASSPTTGTVSGANVRTF; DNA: TGTGCCAGCAGTCCAACGACAGGAACTGTATCTGGGGCCAACGTCCGGACTTTC
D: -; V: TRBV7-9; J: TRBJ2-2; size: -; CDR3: CASYSGNTGELFF; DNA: TGTGCCAGCTACAGCGGAAACACCGGGGAGCTGTTTTTT
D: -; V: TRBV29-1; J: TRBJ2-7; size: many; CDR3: CSVLDGRSSYEQYF; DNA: TGCAGCGTTCTCGACGGCAGAAGCTCCTACGAGCAGTACTTC
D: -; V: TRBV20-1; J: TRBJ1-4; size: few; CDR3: CSALSTGWGEKLFF; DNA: TGCAGTGCCCTGAGTACAGGGTGGGGTGAAAAACTGTTTTTT
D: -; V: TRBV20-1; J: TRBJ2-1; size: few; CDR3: CSLGGTGNEQFF; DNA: TGCAGTTTAGGAGGGACGGGCAATGAGCAGTTCTTC
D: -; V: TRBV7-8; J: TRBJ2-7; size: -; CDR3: CASSPHPLSSYEQYF; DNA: TGTGCCAGCAGCCCCCATCCGCTAAGCTCCTACGAGCAGTACTTC
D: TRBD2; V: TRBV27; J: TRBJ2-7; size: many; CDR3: CASTELAVTYEQYF; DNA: TGTGCCAGCACCGAACTAGCGGTTACTTACGAGCAGTACTTC
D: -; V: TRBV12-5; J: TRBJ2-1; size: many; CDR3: CASGLVPSERGDEQFF; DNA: TGTGCTAGTGGTTTGGTACCTAGCGAGAGGGGCGATGAGCAGTTCTTC
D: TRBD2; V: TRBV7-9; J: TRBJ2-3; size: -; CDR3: CSSSLGTSGSHTDTQYF; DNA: TGTTCCAGCAGCTTAGGGACTAGCGGATCCCACACAGATACGCAGTATTTT
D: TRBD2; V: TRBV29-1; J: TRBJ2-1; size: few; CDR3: CSGTPLAGGRREQFF; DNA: TGCAGCGGGACCCCACTAGCGGGAGGGCGGCGTGAGCAGTTCTTC
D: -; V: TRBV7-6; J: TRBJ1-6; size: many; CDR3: CASSLVPTDNSPLHF; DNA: TGTGCCAGCAGCTTGGTTCCTACTGATAATTCACCCCTCCACTTT
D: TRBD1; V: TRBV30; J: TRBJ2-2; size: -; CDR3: CAWWDRVNTGELFF; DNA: TGTGCCTGGTGGGACAGGGTTAACACCGGGGAGCTGTTTTTT
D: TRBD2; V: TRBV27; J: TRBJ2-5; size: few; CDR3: CASSSGLAMKTQYF; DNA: TGTGCCAGCAGTTCGGGACTAGCCATGAAGACCCAGTACTTC
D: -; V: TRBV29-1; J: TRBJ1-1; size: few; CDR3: CSVKRVQGDTEAFF; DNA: TGCAGCGTTAAACGGGTACAGGGTGACACTGAAGCTTTCTTT
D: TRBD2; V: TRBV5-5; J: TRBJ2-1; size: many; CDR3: CASSPAAGVYNEQFF; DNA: TGTGCCAGCAGCCCCGCGGCGGGGGTCTACAATGAGCAGTTCTTC
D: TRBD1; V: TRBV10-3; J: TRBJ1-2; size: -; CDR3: CAISDQGATNYDYTF; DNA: TGTGCCATCAGTGACCAGGGGGCGACTAACTATGACTACACCTTC
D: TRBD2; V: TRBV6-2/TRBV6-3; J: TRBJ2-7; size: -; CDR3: CASSPPPGLAGEKEQYF; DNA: TGTGCCAGCAGTCCCCCCCCGGGACTAGCGGGAGAAAAGGAGCAGTACTTC
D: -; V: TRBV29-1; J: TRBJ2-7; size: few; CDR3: CSARRDTEYYEQYF; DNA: TGCAGCGCCCGCCGGGACACTGAATACTACGAGCAGTACTTC
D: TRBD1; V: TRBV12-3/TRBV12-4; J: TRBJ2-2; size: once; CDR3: CASSLGQGVPGELFF; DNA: TGTGCCAGCAGTTTAGGGCAGGGGGTCCCCGGGGAGCTGTTTTTT
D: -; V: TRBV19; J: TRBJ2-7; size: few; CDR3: CASSTTWDLNYEQYF; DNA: TGTGCCAGTAGTACCACCTGGGACTTGAACTACGAGCAGTACTTC
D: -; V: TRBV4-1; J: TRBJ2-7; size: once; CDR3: CASSQAGGVPYEQYF; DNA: TGCGCCAGCAGCCAAGCAGGAGGGGTCCCCTACGAGCAGTACTTC
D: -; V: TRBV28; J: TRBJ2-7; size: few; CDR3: CASHLNEGGEQYF; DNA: TGTGCCAGTCACCTTAACGAGGGGGGCGAGCAGTACTTC
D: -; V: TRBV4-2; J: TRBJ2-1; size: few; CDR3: CASSPRPLVGARNEQFF; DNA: TGTGCCAGCAGCCCAAGACCCCTAGTGGGGGCACGCAATGAGCAGTTCTTC
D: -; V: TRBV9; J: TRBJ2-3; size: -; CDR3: CASSVEGGGLVDTDTQYF; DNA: TGTGCCAGCAGCGTAGAAGGGGGAGGGCTAGTGGACACAGATACGCAGTATTTT